This T cell receptor (beta chain) was sequenced for a study of shared clonotypes between healthy human individuals. As for the study in general: The composition of the donors was a couple of women and a few men aged 18 to 49.

Sequencing used immunoSEQ multiplex PCR; TCRdb keeps in-frame clones, though not all of them. The table records some 2.1 million clones, 93% of them present only once. A note on this clone: Its antigen is not known.

General observations from the study: Sampling was confined to blood; repertoires within tissues likely differ. In general, naive subsets displayed greater estimated richness than memory subsets did.

The germline V gene encodes CDR1 SNHLY and CDR2 FYNNEI. The CDR3 loop spans 14 amino acids. V lost 4 bases to trimming and J lost 11 bases, with 19 bases between them. The naive CD8 population came from CD45RO-negative cells selected for CCR7, without terminally differentiated effector memory CD45RA+ cells. Sample: naive CD8+ T cells from PBMCs. V is TRBV2 and J is TRBJ2-3; D possibly corresponds to TRBD2 (8 bases). The source of this sequence is a man aged 18 to 30 in good health. Some clones in this sample may be carry-over from other donors' samples. This CDR3 reads CASSGTTGGDRQYF. The CDR3 nucleotides are TGTGCCAGCAGTGGAACCACCGGGGGGGACAGGCAGTATTTT.